The 32 T cell receptor beta chains below come from one sample, sequenced in a study of CD8+ T cells in alopecia areata. RNA extraction was followed by reverse transcription into cDNA, which acted as the sequencing template. TCRdb's copy holds only in-frame clones and misses some; the assay was immunoSEQ multiplex PCR. The repertoire holds approximately 59,000 clones, around half seen once, with about 17% in the top ten. The sample was CD8+ T cells sorted from blood, taken at week 0. The receptors shown here come from a human donor with alopecia areata.

CDR3 nucleotides: TGCAGCGTGCCGTGGTCCGGCGAGCAGTACTTC. Protein: CSVPWSGEQYF. The gene calls are TRBV29-1 and TRBJ2-7; D is ambiguous. Germline V gene data show CDR1 as SQVTM and CDR2 as ANQGSEA. The CDR3 loop spans 11 amino acids. The V and J ends lost 6 bases and 6 bases respectively, with 12 bases between them.

The gene calls are TRBV29-1 and TRBJ2-2; D may be TRBD1 (7 bases). Trimming removed 6 bases at V and 6 bases at J, with 14 bases between. CDR1 is SQVTM, CDR2 ANQGSEA, per germline. The CDR3 length is 13 residues. The CDR3 coding sequence is TGCAGCGTGAACAGGGGAGGTCCCGGGGAGCTGTTTTTT. It yields the protein CSVNRGGPGELFF.

This clone was detected a few times. The CDR3 sequence is CASSFQGTGDGYTF. The DNA of the CDR3 is TGTGCCAGCAGTTTCCAGGGGACAGGAGATGGCTACACCTTC. The genes are TRBV27 and TRBJ1-2, with TRBD1 matching 8 bases. The CDR3 loop spans 14 amino acids. Looked up from germline, CDR1 is MNHEY and CDR2 is SMNVEV (reference sequence). The J segment lost 6 bases and the V segment lost 3 bases, leaving 6 bases of the junction unmatched.

This sequence joins TRBV6-5 and TRBJ2-1; D is uncertain. Per germline, CDR1 MNHEY and CDR2 SVGAGI. The CDR3 sequence is 14 residues long. With 6 bases removed from V and 2 bases from J, the gap between germline ends came to 11 bases. CDR3 sequence (DNA): TGTGCCAGCAGCGACTTCGGTCCCTACAATGAGCAGTTCTTC. Its translation is CASSDFGPYNEQFF.

V is TRBV5-4 and J is TRBJ2-7; 13 bases fit TRBD2. This CDR3 has 12 amino acids. The germline gives CDR1 SGHNT, CDR2 YYREEE (reference sequence). CDR3 in amino acids: CASSSRTSGRLV. The DNA for the CDR3 is TGTGCCAGCAGCTCGCGGACTAGCGGGAGACTCGTC.

The chain links TRBV18 to TRBJ1-1; D may be TRBD1 (6 bases). With 2 bases removed from V and 3 bases from J, the gap between germline ends came to 13 bases. The CDR3 totals 15 residues. CDR1 and CDR2 from the germline V gene are KGHSH and LQKENI. The CDR3 here is CASSPAGQQYTEAFF. The CDR3 DNA reads as TGTGCCAGCTCACCAGCAGGACAGCAGTACACTGAAGCTTTCTTT.

The chain is built from TRBV5-1 and TRBJ2-1, with 9 positions matching TRBD1. The CDR3 runs 17 residues. Germline assignment: CDR1 SGHRS and CDR2 YFSETQ. The junction had 13 bases not matched to a gene; V was cut back by 4 bases and J by 5 bases. CDR3 residues: CASSRYSGTGWDNEQFF. In nucleotides, the CDR3 is TGCGCCAGCAGCAGGTACAGCGGGACAGGGTGGGACAATGAGCAGTTCTTC.

This clone was observed a handful of times. V is TRBV29-1 and J is TRBJ2-1; D call uncertain. CDR1 SQVTM and CDR2 ANQGSEA come from the germline V gene. The CDR3 sequence is 12 residues long. Trimming took off 7 bases at V and 0 bases at J, with 7 bases between the two ends. In nucleotides, the CDR3 is TGCAGCGGTGACAACTCCTACAATGAGCAGTTCTTC. Protein: CSGDNSYNEQFF.

V gene TRBV7-9 combines with J gene TRBJ1-5; D is possibly TRBD1 (5 bases). The germline gives CDR1 SEHNR, CDR2 FQNEAQ (reference sequence). Deletions cut 3 bases from V and 4 bases from J, with 10 bases between. CDR3 length: 14 amino acids. The CDR3 is CASSFEGLNQPQHF. DNA of the CDR3: TGTGCCAGCAGCTTCGAGGGGTTAAATCAGCCCCAGCATTTT. Drawing the rest from reference TRBV7-9 and TRBJ1-5, the complete variable domain is DTGVSQNPRHKITKRGQNVTFRCDPISEHNRLYWYRQTLGQGPEFLTYFQNEAQLEKSRLLSDRFSAERPKGSFSTLEIQRTEQGDSAMYLCASSFEGLNQPQHFGDGTRLSIL.

The J gene is TRBJ1-1, the V gene TRBV5-6; 7 bases are shared with TRBD1. This CDR3 is built from 15 residues. V lost 0 bases, J lost 4 bases, and 6 bases stayed unmatched. Per germline, CDR1 SGHDT and CDR2 YYEEEE. The CDR3 sequence is CASSLAQGEITEAFF. CDR3 coding DNA: TGTGCCAGCAGCTTGGCCCAGGGGGAGATCACTGAAGCTTTCTTT.

This clone was found a few times. The J gene is TRBJ2-1, the V gene TRBV7-9; the D gene could be TRBD1 or TRBD2 (5 bases each). CDR1 SEHNR and CDR2 FQNEAQ come from the germline V gene (reference sequence). Deletions cut 5 bases from V and 0 bases from J, with 14 bases between. The CDR3 runs to 16 residues. CDR3 region: CASSGTWRSSYNEQFF. The CDR3 DNA reads as TGTGCCAGCAGCGGGACCTGGCGGAGCTCCTACAATGAGCAGTTCTTC.

CDR3 DNA: TGCAGTGCCACGGGGGATACCCAGTACTTC. Translation: CSATGDTQYF. This chain joins TRBV20-1 and TRBJ2-5; D might be TRBD2 (6 bases). Between the trimmed V and J ends, which lost 6 bases and 8 bases, there was a span of 10 bases. The CDR3 is 10 residues long. The germline V gene has CDR1 DFQATT and CDR2 SNEGSKA (reference sequence).

The gene calls are TRBV10-3 and TRBJ2-6; perhaps TRBD1 as D (6 bases). Germline V gene sequence: CDR1 ENHRY, CDR2 SYGVKD. The length of the CDR3 is 16 residues. Trimming pared 6 bases from V and 4 bases from J, leaving 16 bases between. The CDR3 region is CAISKTGLGGANVLTF. The CDR3, as DNA: TGTGCCATCAGCAAAACAGGGTTGGGAGGGGCCAACGTCCTGACTTTC.

This clone was seen more than once but under ten times. Other DNA sequences of this sample code for an identical CDR3. The V gene is TRBV4-1, the J gene TRBJ1-3, with D possibly TRBD1 on 6 matching bases. The CDR3 length is 15 residues. Germline values: CDR1 MGHRA, CDR2 YSYEKL. Deletions cut 3 bases from V and 4 bases from J, with 13 bases between. The CDR3 DNA sequence: TGCGCCAGCAGCCAGGAGGGGGGGGGCGGAAACACCATATATTTT. Protein: CASSQEGGGGNTIYF.

The V call is TRBV30, the J call TRBJ2-1; no clear D. V lost 4 bases and J 15 bases, leaving 13 bases between the germline ends. This CDR3 spans 10 amino acids. CDR1 is GTSNPN, CDR2 SVGIG, per germline (reference sequence). CDR3 sequence reads: CAWTIKDLFF. CDR3 DNA: TGTGCCTGGACTATCAAGGATCTGTTCTTC.

This rearrangement joins TRBV30 to TRBJ2-5; 11 nucleotides match TRBD2. The CDR3 totals 15 residues. CDR1 is GTSNPN and CDR2 is SVGIG in the germline V gene (reference sequence). J was trimmed by 2 bases and V by 5 bases; bases with no gene match: 7. The CDR3 DNA sequence: TGTGCCTGGTGTAGCGGGAGGGGGGGACAAGAGACCCAGTACTTC. It yields the protein CAWCSGRGGQETQYF.

The sample holds many counts of this clone. V and J are TRBV21-1 and TRBJ2-7; the D call TRBD1 from the table was never checked on the DNA. TRBV21-1 is a known pseudogene. The CDR3 totals 13 residues. The CDR3 loop reads CASSKGDSYEQYF. The CDR3 DNA sequence: TGTGCCAGCAGCAAAGGGGACAGCTACGAGCAGTACTTC.

The J gene is TRBJ2-4, the V gene TRBV9; D uncertain. Germline-derived CDR1 and CDR2 are SGDLS and YYNGEE. The CDR3 is 12 residues long. Trimming removed 4 bases from V and 8 bases from J, with 10 bases in between. Here the CDR3 DNA reads TGTGCCAGCAGCCAGAATAATGACATTCAGTACTTC. This gives the protein CASSQNNDIQYF.

The chain joins TRBV4-1 to TRBJ2-3; D gene uncertain. The CDR3 has 14 residues. The V end lost 1 base, the J end lost 4 bases, and 9 bases lay between the germline ends. Germline V gives CDR1 MGHRA, CDR2 YSYEKL. The CDR3 DNA follows: TGCGCCAGCAGCCAAGTGGGCAGCTCAGATACGCAGTATTTT. It codes for CASSQVGSSDTQYF.

This clone came up a few times. The chain is built from TRBV29-1 and TRBJ1-2; possible D gene TRBD1, 6 bases. Per the germline V gene, CDR1 is SQVTM and CDR2 is ANQGSEA. This CDR3 spans 10 amino acids. Trimming cost V 5 bases and J 13 bases, with 14 bases left between them. The CDR3 loop reads CSVREGESTF. The CDR3 bases are TGCAGCGTTCGGGAGGGGGAAAGCACCTTC.

A few counts support this clone. The chain recombines TRBV15 with TRBJ2-7, with D tentatively TRBD1 or TRBD2 (5 bases each). V was trimmed by 4 bases and J by 3 bases, leaving 10 bases between them. The CDR3 length is 13 residues. From germline, CDR1 is LNHNV and CDR2 YYDKDF (reference sequence). Here the CDR3 DNA reads TGTGCCACCAGCAAGGGGACCAACTACGAGCAGTACTTC. This translates into CATSKGTNYEQYF.

This chain connects TRBV25-1 to TRBJ2-2; D is uncertain. CDR1 and CDR2 (germline): MGHDK, SYGVNS. Trimming shortened V by 4 bases and J by 6 bases, and 6 bases separated the two germline ends. The CDR3 loop spans 12 amino acids. CDR3: CASSVGAGELFF. Written as DNA, the CDR3 is TGTGCCAGCAGTGTCGGAGCCGGGGAGCTGTTTTTT.

The chain is built from TRBV27 and TRBJ2-5; TRBD2 matches 8 bases. The germline gives CDR1 MNHEY, CDR2 SMNVEV (reference sequence). V was clipped by 5 bases and J by 1 base; unmatched bases: 6. This CDR3 is 15 amino acids long. CDR3 sequence reads: CASSIDSGTQETQYF. CDR3 DNA sequence: TGTGCCAGCAGTATCGATAGCGGGACCCAAGAGACCCAGTACTTC.

V usage is TRBV9 and J usage is TRBJ2-2, with D uncertain. CDR3 length equals 19 residues. V lost 0 bases, J lost 0 bases, and 18 bases lay in between. Germline V gene sequence: CDR1 SGDLS, CDR2 YYNGEE. DNA of the CDR3: TGTGCCAGCAGCGTAGCTCTGACCCTAGAAAAAGCGAACACCGGGGAGCTGTTTTTT. Translation: CASSVALTLEKANTGELFF.

The rearrangement links TRBV29-1 to TRBJ2-7; D is ambiguous. From germline, CDR1 is SQVTM and CDR2 ANQGSEA. V lost 1 base, J lost 0 bases, and 7 bases lay in between. The length of the CDR3 is 13 residues. The CDR3 nucleotides are TGCAGCGTTGAAGTTAGGGCCTCCTACGAGCAGTACTTC. Translating it yields CSVEVRASYEQYF.

The chain has TRBV12-5 and TRBJ2-5; no firm D call. The CDR3 extends over 13 amino acids. V was shortened by 6 bases and J by 5 bases, with 13 bases between the two germline ends. In germline, CDR1 is LGHNT, CDR2 FRNRAP. In nucleotides, the CDR3 is TGTGCTAGTGGCTCCGGCGTTCGCGAGACCCAGTACTTC. It yields the protein CASGSGVRETQYF.

V usage is TRBV29-1 and J usage is TRBJ2-3, with TRBD2 matching 7 bases. The CDR3 extends over 13 amino acids. After removal of 5 bases from V and 3 bases from J, the junction contained 5 bases not matched to a gene. Germline CDR1 reads SQVTM; CDR2 reads ANQGSEA. The CDR3 spells CSVPQRGTDTQYF. The CDR3 coding sequence is TGCAGCGTTCCCCAGCGGGGTACAGATACGCAGTATTTT.

This sequence joins TRBV7-9 and TRBJ2-3, with 7 positions matching TRBD1. The germline V gene encodes CDR1 SEHNR and CDR2 FQNEAQ (reference sequence). With 10 bases clipped from V and 5 bases from J, the junction kept 15 bases outside the gene matches. The CDR3 sequence is 15 residues long. CDR3 sequence: CATSPPKTGIDTQYF. Written as DNA, the CDR3 is TGTGCCACCAGTCCTCCAAAGACAGGGATAGATACGCAGTATTTT.

This clone has just a few counts. The rearrangement joins TRBV11-2 to TRBJ2-7, with a tentative D call TRBD1 (6 bases). CDR1 SGHAT and CDR2 FQNNGV come from the germline V gene. The CDR3 is 13 residues long. Between the trimmed V and J ends, which lost 3 bases and 2 bases, there was a span of 8 bases. CDR3 sequence (DNA): TGTGCCAGCAGCTTCAACAGGGCCTACGAGCAGTACTTC. This translates into CASSFNRAYEQYF.

This clone was picked up a small number of times. This chain connects TRBV6-5 to TRBJ1-1; D gene ambiguous. The CDR3 length is 16 residues. V lost 4 bases and J lost 0, with 15 bases in between. Germline-derived CDR1 and CDR2 are MNHEY and SVGAGI. The CDR3 DNA follows: TGTGCCAGCAGTTCGCCCCAACGAGGAGTGAACACTGAAGCTTTCTTT. Translating it yields CASSSPQRGVNTEAFF.

This clone was picked up a small number of times. The rearrangement joins TRBV7-9 to TRBJ2-7; no clear D gene. Trimming cost V 5 bases and J 2 bases, with 7 bases left between them. Germline CDR1 reads SEHNR; CDR2 reads FQNEAQ (reference sequence). The length of the CDR3 is 12 residues. The CDR3 loop is CASSVKPYEQYF. DNA for the CDR3: TGTGCCAGCAGCGTTAAACCCTACGAGCAGTACTTC.

The CDR3 coding sequence is TGCGCCAGCAGCTTGGATGGGGACAGCAACGACGAGCAGTACTTC. This gives the protein CASSLDGDSNDEQYF. The V and J genes are TRBV5-1 and TRBJ2-7, with 7 bases aligning to TRBD1. The V gene's germline CDR1 is SGHRS and CDR2 YFSETQ. With 0 bases clipped from V and 5 bases from J, the junction kept 8 bases outside the gene matches. The CDR3 extends over 15 amino acids.